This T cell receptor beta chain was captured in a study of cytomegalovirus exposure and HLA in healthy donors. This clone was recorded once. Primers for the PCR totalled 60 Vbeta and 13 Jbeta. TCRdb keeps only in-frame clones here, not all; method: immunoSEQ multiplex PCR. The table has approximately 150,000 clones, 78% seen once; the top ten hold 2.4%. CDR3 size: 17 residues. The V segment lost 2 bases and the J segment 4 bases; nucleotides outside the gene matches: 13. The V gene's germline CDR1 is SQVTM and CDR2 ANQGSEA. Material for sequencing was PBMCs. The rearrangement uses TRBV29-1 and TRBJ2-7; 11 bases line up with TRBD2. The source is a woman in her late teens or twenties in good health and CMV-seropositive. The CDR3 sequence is CSVEYSSGGQLGYEQYF. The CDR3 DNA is TGCAGCGTTGAATACTCTAGCGGGGGGCAACTTGGGTACGAGCAGTACTTC.